Below, 18 T cell receptor beta chains from the same sample are listed, as sequenced in a study of T cell responses to AZD1222 COVID-19 vaccine. TCRdb's copy holds only in-frame clones and misses some; the assay was immunoSEQ multiplex PCR. The sample records some 88,000 clones, 90% being singletons. Here the sequenced sample was peripheral blood, taken 28 days after the second AZD1222 dose. These receptors were taken from an adult who received the AZD1222 COVID-19 vaccine.

The rearrangement links TRBV12-2 to TRBJ2-7; no check of the table's D call, TRBD1, against the DNA was made. TRBV12-2 is described as a pseudogene. The CDR3 totals 13 residues. CDR3 sequence (DNA): TGTGCAAGTCGCTTAGTGGTCAGCTACGAGCAGTACTTC. Its protein product is CASRLVVSYEQYF.

The V call is TRBV7-3, the J call TRBJ2-1; D is unclear. The V end lost 2 bases, the J end lost 3 bases, and 5 bases lay between the germline ends. The germline CDR1 and CDR2 sequences are SGHTA and FQGTGA. The CDR3 has 13 residues. In DNA, the CDR3 is TGTGCCAGCAGCTTATCCAGCTACAATGAGCAGTTCTTC. It codes for CASSLSSYNEQFF.

The CDR3 loop is CASSQDTGLSSGNTIYF. The CDR3 region has the DNA TGCGCCAGCAGCCAAGATACAGGCTTAAGCTCTGGAAACACCATATATTTT. The chain recombines TRBV4-3 with TRBJ1-3; TRBD1 is a possible D gene (5 bases). V shed 0 bases and J shed 0 bases, with 12 bases lying between them. Germline lookup yields CDR1 LGHNA and CDR2 YSLEER. CDR3 size: 17 residues.

This chain uses TRBV7-2 with TRBJ1-5, with a possible D match to TRBD1 (5 bases). CDR3 length: 15 amino acids. Germline V CDR1 and CDR2: SGHTA, FQGNSA. Trimming removed 4 bases at V and 3 bases at J, with 13 bases between. This CDR3 reads CASSSAGPVNQPQHF. The CDR3 DNA sequence: TGTGCCAGCAGCTCAGCAGGGCCGGTCAATCAGCCCCAGCATTTT.

A few counts support this clone. V and J are TRBV9 and TRBJ1-2; 8 nucleotides align to TRBD1. V shed 4 bases and J 6 bases; nucleotides not matched to a gene: 11. The CDR3 loop spans 15 amino acids. Germline V gives CDR1 SGDLS, CDR2 YYNGEE. The CDR3: CASSYRQGYGDGYTF. The CDR3 DNA sequence: TGTGCCAGCAGCTACCGACAGGGGTACGGCGATGGCTACACCTTC. The full variable domain, rest sourced from reference TRBV9 and TRBJ1-2, is DSGVTQTPKHLITATGQRVTLRCSPRSGDLSVYWYQQSLDQGLQFLIQYYNGEERAKGNILERFSAQQFPDLHSELNLSSLELGDSALYFCASSYRQGYGDGYTFGSGTRLTVV.

The chain employs TRBV25-1 and TRBJ1-2; TRBD1 agrees at 8 bases. CDR3 length equals 12 residues. CDR1 and CDR2 (germline): MGHDK, SYGVNS. Trimming removed 8 bases from V and 5 bases from J; junction bases left unmatched: 4. CDR3 in amino acids: CASGDRGYGYTF. CDR3 in DNA: TGTGCCAGCGGAGACAGGGGATATGGCTACACCTTC.

Worth noting for this clone: At the DNA level, this CDR3 is encoded by other sequences in the same sample as well. The genes are TRBV5-6 and TRBJ1-5; D uncertain. Between the trimmed V and J ends, which lost 0 bases and 7 bases, there was a span of 8 bases. The germline V gene encodes CDR1 SGHDT and CDR2 YYEEEE. CDR3 length: 13 residues. CDR3 in DNA: TGTGCCAGCAGCTTGGGGGGAGGACAGCCCCAGCATTTT. It translates to CASSLGGGQPQHF.

This rearrangement joins TRBV5-1 to TRBJ1-6; TRBD1 matches at 8 bases. The CDR3 is made up of 15 amino acids. Germline CDR1 and CDR2: SGHRS and YFSETQ. Trimming at V came to 4 bases and at J to 5 bases, leaving 5 bases not matched to a gene. The CDR3 region has the DNA TGCGCCAGCAGCCTGGGGACAGGCCATAATTCACCCCTCCACTTT. Its protein is CASSLGTGHNSPLHF.

The chain carries TRBV7-3 and TRBJ2-2, with TRBD1 identical over 7 bases. With V trimmed by 1 base and J by 4 bases, 6 bases remained unmatched. This CDR3 comprises 16 residues. The V gene's germline CDR1 is SGHTA and CDR2 FQGTGA. DNA for the CDR3: TGTGCCAGCAGCTTAAAGACAGGGTCGGGCACCGGGGAGCTGTTTTTT. This translates into CASSLKTGSGTGELFF.

V usage is TRBV7-8 and J usage is TRBJ1-1, with 7 bases fitting TRBD1. This CDR3 is 15 amino acids long. The V and J ends lost 5 bases and 4 bases, in that order; junction bases with no gene match: 10. CDR1 is SGHVS and CDR2 is FQNEAQ in the germline V gene. This CDR3 reads CASSLTGRGVTEAFF. The CDR3 nucleotides read TGTGCCAGCAGCCTAACGGGCAGGGGGGTCACTGAAGCTTTCTTT.

V is TRBV21-1 and J is TRBJ1-5; TRBD1, as called in the table, went unchecked against the DNA. TRBV21-1 has pseudogene status. The CDR3 contains 13 residues. The CDR3 region has the DNA TGTGCCAGCAGCGACAGGGGGTCGCGAGCCCAGCATTTT. This codes for CASSDRGSRAQHF.

This chain links TRBV4-1 with TRBJ2-1; D is unclear. CDR3 length equals 13 residues. The germline CDR1 and CDR2 sequences are MGHRA and YSYEKL. V shed 4 bases and J shed 2 bases, with 6 bases lying between them. This CDR3 is CASSRDPYNEQFF. The CDR3 DNA reads TGCGCCAGCAGCCGAGACCCCTACAATGAGCAGTTCTTC.

The V gene is TRBV15, the J gene TRBJ1-6; D call uncertain. The V and J ends lost 0 bases and 9 bases respectively, with 6 bases between them. Per the germline V gene, CDR1 is LNHNV and CDR2 is YYDKDF (reference sequence). This CDR3 has 13 residues. CDR3 in amino acids: CATSRDPGSPLHF. In nucleotides, the CDR3 is TGTGCCACCAGCAGAGACCCCGGTTCACCCCTCCACTTT.

The chain employs TRBV5-1 and TRBJ2-1, with D tentatively TRBD2 (6 bases). Germline-derived CDR1 and CDR2 are SGHRS and YFSETQ. The CDR3 is 15 residues long. Deletions cut 0 bases from V and 2 bases from J, with 9 bases between. CDR3: CASSLDGRTYNEQFF. The DNA for the CDR3 is TGCGCCAGCAGCTTGGATGGGAGGACCTACAATGAGCAGTTCTTC.

This CDR3 is CASSTGGGELFF. The DNA for the CDR3 is TGCGCCAGCAGCACCGGGGGCGGGGAGCTGTTTTTT. The gene calls are TRBV5-1 and TRBJ2-2, with a possible D match to TRBD2 (6 bases). The CDR3 extends over 12 amino acids. V was clipped by 4 bases and J by 7 bases, with 8 bases between them. Germline V gene data show CDR1 as SGHRS and CDR2 as YFSETQ.

V usage is TRBV5-1 and J usage is TRBJ1-2, with D possibly being TRBD1 (5 bases). This CDR3 comprises 14 residues. V was cut by 7 bases and J by 11 bases, with 24 bases left in between. CDR1 is SGHRS, CDR2 YFSETQ, per germline. The CDR3 here is CASGRDPGELGYTF. CDR3 DNA: TGCGCCAGCGGACGGGACCCCGGCGAACTAGGATACACCTTC. The full variable domain, its missing parts supplied by reference TRBV5-1 and TRBJ1-2, is KAGVTQTPRYLIKTRGQQVTLSCSPISGHRSVSWYQQTPGQGLQFLFEYFSETQRNKGNFPGRFSGRQFSNSRSEMNVSTLELGDSALYLCASGRDPGELGYTFGSGTRLTVV.

V is TRBV7-2 and J is TRBJ1-1; D ambiguous. V gave up 1 base and J gave up 4 bases, with 13 bases separating them. The CDR3 is 15 amino acids. Germline V gives CDR1 SGHTA, CDR2 FQGNSA. CDR3 in DNA: TGTGCCAGCAGCTTAGGGTATTCAGCTTCCACTGAAGCTTTCTTT. It codes for CASSLGYSASTEAFF. The full variable domain, completed using reference TRBV7-2 and TRBJ1-1, is GAGVSQSPSNKVTEKGKDVELRCDPISGHTALYWYRQSLGQGLEFLIYFQGNSAPDKSGLPSDRFSAERTGGSVSTLTIQRTQQEDSAVYLCASSLGYSASTEAFFGQGTRLTVV.

The chain employs TRBV7-2 and TRBJ2-2; D gene uncertain. The germline gives CDR1 SGHTA, CDR2 FQGNSA. CDR3 length equals 15 residues. V lost 5 bases, J lost 7 bases, and 17 bases lay in between. The CDR3 region has the DNA TGTGCCAGCAGCCCCTCCGTGGGGTATATCGGGGAGCTGTTTTTT. Its protein product is CASSPSVGYIGELFF.